Following are 16 T cell receptor beta chains from one sample sequenced in a study of CD8 T cells in ankylosing spondylitis (dated by TCRdb to about 2017). Results and caveats for the whole study, not just this receptor: A TCR beta motif made up of eight or nine highly homologous amino acid variants appeared to be characteristic of blood from ankylosing spondylitis patients.

Which antigens these TCRs recognize remains unknown. Library preparation was by 5' RACE. The sequencing machine was an Illumina HiSeq 2500. TCRdb took the public reads, trimmed them with fastp at Q25, ran MiXCR for clone calling and kept in-frame beta chains. Each entry is one CDR3 protein sequence, shown with its most common DNA and genes. The sample has under 450,000 distinct CDR3 sequences on record, about a sixth of them singletons. The ten top clones hold over 1% of the sample. The sequenced sample consisted of blood, either unsorted or a sorted T cell fraction (not recorded which). These receptors came from a male donor with ankylosing spondylitis.

The chain uses TRBV20-1 and TRBJ2-3; 10 bases fit TRBD1. The junction had 6 bases not matched to a gene; V was cut back by 5 bases and J by 1 base. The V gene's germline CDR1 is DFQATT and CDR2 SNEGSKA (reference sequence). This CDR3 is built from 15 residues. CDR3 loop: CSADLGTGGTDTQYF. The DNA for the CDR3 is TGCAGTGCTGACCTAGGGACAGGGGGCACAGATACGCAGTATTTT.

The CDR3 sequence is CASSLAKTSTDTQYF. The CDR3 nucleotides read TGTGCCAGCAGCTTGGCCAAAACTAGCACAGATACGCAGTATTTT. The V gene is TRBV7-9, the J gene TRBJ2-3; D gene uncertain. This CDR3 is 15 amino acids long. Germline assignment: CDR1 SEHNR and CDR2 FQNEAQ (reference sequence). V was trimmed by 3 bases and J by 0 bases, leaving 10 bases between them.

V and J are TRBV10-3 and TRBJ1-2; a possible D gene is TRBD1 (5 bases). The CDR3 spans 15 residues. Germline values: CDR1 ENHRY, CDR2 SYGVKD. V was trimmed by 4 bases and J by 4 bases, leaving 16 bases between them. CDR3 loop: CAISGGTQAGYGYTF. The CDR3 nucleotides are TGTGCCATCAGTGGTGGGACGCAGGCTGGCTATGGCTACACCTTC.

The CDR3 coding sequence is TGCGCCAGCAGCCAAGGACAGGGTCCTAATGAAAAACTGTTTTTT. Protein: CASSQGQGPNEKLFF. V and J are TRBV4-1 and TRBJ1-4, with 7 nucleotides matching TRBD1. This CDR3 has 15 amino acids. Losses at the gene ends were 1 base for V and 3 bases for J; bases not matched to a gene: 2. Germline CDR1 is MGHRA and CDR2 is YSYEKL.

The chain links TRBV6-1 to TRBJ2-1; 9 nucleotides match TRBD1. This CDR3 comprises 15 residues. Looked up from germline, CDR1 is MNHNS and CDR2 is SASEGT. V shed 6 bases and J 6 bases; nucleotides not matched to a gene: 9. The CDR3 sequence is CASRDTGGFGNEQFF. As DNA, the CDR3 is TGTGCCAGCAGGGACACAGGGGGCTTTGGCAATGAGCAGTTCTTC.

V is TRBV28 and J is TRBJ2-3; 9 bases are a match to TRBD2. Germline V CDR1 and CDR2: MDHEN, SYDVKM. This CDR3 spans 16 amino acids. The trim removed 6 bases at V and 4 bases at J, leaving 11 bases unmatched. CDR3 protein: CASSPDLLAGADTQYF. CDR3 in DNA: TGTGCCAGCAGCCCCGATTTACTAGCGGGTGCAGATACGCAGTATTTT.

This rearrangement joins TRBV6-5 to TRBJ1-2, with 7 bases matching TRBD1. V was clipped by 0 bases and J by 4 bases; unmatched bases: 5. The length of the CDR3 is 15 residues. Looked up from germline, CDR1 is MNHEY and CDR2 is SVGAGI. The CDR3: CASSYSVQGVYGYTF. The CDR3 DNA is TGTGCCAGCAGTTACTCAGTCCAGGGGGTCTATGGCTACACCTTC.

The chain joins TRBV5-1 to TRBJ2-5; D not certain. The germline V and J ends were trimmed by 0 bases and 5 bases, with 14 bases remaining between them. CDR3 length: 15 amino acids. Per the germline V gene, CDR1 is SGHRS and CDR2 is YFSETQ. The CDR3 nucleotides are TGCGCCAGCAGCTTGGGTGGTGGGTTTTACGAGACCCAGTACTTC. Amino acid sequence: CASSLGGGFYETQYF.

This clonotype was picked up a small number of times. This chain uses TRBV20-1 with TRBJ2-1; D call uncertain. This CDR3 region has 15 residues. V lost 0 bases to trimming and J lost 0 bases, with 9 bases between them. Germline V gene data show CDR1 as DFQATT and CDR2 as SNEGSKA (reference sequence). The chain's CDR3 is CSARDLRASYNEQFF. The CDR3 DNA is TGCAGTGCTAGAGATCTCCGGGCCTCCTACAATGAGCAGTTCTTC.

The chain joins TRBV12-3 or TRBV12-4 to TRBJ2-1, with D tentatively TRBD2 (5 bases). This CDR3 region has 12 residues. V was shortened by 2 bases and J by 8 bases, with 7 bases between the two germline ends. The chain's CDR3 is CASSLSGYEQFF. The CDR3 DNA reads TGTGCCAGCAGTTTATCGGGATATGAGCAGTTCTTC.

The chain recombines TRBV20-1 with TRBJ2-5, with D tentatively TRBD1 or TRBD2 (6 bases each). This CDR3 comprises 14 residues. Germline V CDR1 and CDR2: DFQATT, SNEGSKA (reference sequence). Trimming took 5 bases from V and 4 from J, leaving 17 bases between them. Here the CDR3 DNA reads TGCAGTGCTCCCGCCGGGGGCCAGGCAGAGACCCAGTACTTC. Translation: CSAPAGGQAETQYF.

The chain has TRBV15 and TRBJ2-1; maybe TRBD2 (6 bases). Looked up from germline, CDR1 is LNHNV and CDR2 is YYDKDF (reference sequence). CDR3 size: 11 residues. Trimming took 6 bases from V and 8 from J, leaving 8 bases between them. The CDR3, as DNA: TGTGCCACCAGGGGGGGAGATGAGCAGTTCTTC. Residues: CATRGGDEQFF.

This clonotype was detected a few times. The chain carries TRBV15 and TRBJ1-5, with 7 bases lining up with TRBD1. Germline CDR1 LNHNV, CDR2 YYDKDF (reference sequence). The junction had 11 bases not matched to a gene; V was cut back by 5 bases and J by 4 bases. The CDR3 consists of 16 residues. The CDR3 loop is CATSGRQGRENQPQHF. CDR3 bases: TGTGCCACCAGCGGGAGACAGGGTAGGGAGAATCAGCCCCAGCATTTT.

The V call is TRBV7-2, the J call TRBJ1-2; D possibly corresponds to TRBD1 (5 bases). Trimming cost V 3 bases and J 2 bases, with 19 bases left between them. The germline CDR1 and CDR2 sequences are SGHTA and FQGNSA. The CDR3 sequence is 17 residues long. The CDR3: CASSFVGGGGTNYGYTF. CDR3 in DNA: TGTGCCAGCAGCTTCGTGGGAGGTGGGGGAACCAACTATGGCTACACCTTC.

This clonotype was counted many times. The CDR3 loop is CASSYRGRETQYF. As DNA, the CDR3 is TGTGCCAGCTCCTACCGGGGTCGGGAGACCCAGTACTTC. The V gene is TRBV12-3 or TRBV12-4, the J gene TRBJ2-5; weak D call: TRBD2 (5 bases). V was cut by 8 bases and J by 5 bases, with 15 bases left in between. This CDR3 has 13 residues.

About this clonotype itself: This may come from a read error, since a much larger clone is one base off. The chain recombines TRBV24-1 with TRBJ1-3; TRBD1 aligns across 8 bases. V was clipped by 3 bases and J by 2 bases; unmatched bases: 5. The CDR3 contains 16 residues. Per the germline V gene, CDR1 is KGHDR and CDR2 is SFDVKD. CDR3 nucleotides: TGTGCCACCAGTGATCCCGGACAGGGCGCTGGAAACACCATATATTTT. Encoded protein: CATSDPGQGAGNTIYF.